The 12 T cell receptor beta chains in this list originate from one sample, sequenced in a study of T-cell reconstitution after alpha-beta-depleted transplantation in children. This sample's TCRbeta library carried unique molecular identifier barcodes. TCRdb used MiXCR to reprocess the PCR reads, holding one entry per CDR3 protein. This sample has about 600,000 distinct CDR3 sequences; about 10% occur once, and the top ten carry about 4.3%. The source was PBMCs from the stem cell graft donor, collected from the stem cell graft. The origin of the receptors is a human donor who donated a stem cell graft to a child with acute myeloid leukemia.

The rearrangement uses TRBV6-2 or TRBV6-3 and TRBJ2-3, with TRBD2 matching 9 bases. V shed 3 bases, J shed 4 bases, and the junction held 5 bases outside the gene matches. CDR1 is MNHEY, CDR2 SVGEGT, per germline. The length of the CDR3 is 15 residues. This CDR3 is CASSYLAGSADTQYF. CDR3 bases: TGTGCCAGCAGTTATCTAGCGGGAAGCGCAGATACGCAGTATTTT.

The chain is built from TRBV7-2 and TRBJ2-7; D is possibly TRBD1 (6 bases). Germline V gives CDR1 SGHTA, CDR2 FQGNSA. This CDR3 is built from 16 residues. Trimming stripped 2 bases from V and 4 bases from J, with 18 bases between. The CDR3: CASSLPREGGTYEQYF. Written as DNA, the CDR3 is TGTGCCAGCAGCTTACCCAGGGAAGGGGGAACATACGAGCAGTACTTC.

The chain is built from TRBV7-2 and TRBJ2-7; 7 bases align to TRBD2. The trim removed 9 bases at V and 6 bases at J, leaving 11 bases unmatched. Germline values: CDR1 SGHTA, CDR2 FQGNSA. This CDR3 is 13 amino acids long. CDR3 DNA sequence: TGTGCCAGTAATACCCCGGGGGGAGCCGAGCAGTACTTC. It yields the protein CASNTPGGAEQYF. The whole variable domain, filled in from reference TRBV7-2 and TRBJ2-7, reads GAGVSQSPSNKVTEKGKDVELRCDPISGHTALYWYRQSLGQGLEFLIYFQGNSAPDKSGLPSDRFSAERTGGSVSTLTIQRTQQEDSAVYLCASNTPGGAEQYFGPGTRLTVT.

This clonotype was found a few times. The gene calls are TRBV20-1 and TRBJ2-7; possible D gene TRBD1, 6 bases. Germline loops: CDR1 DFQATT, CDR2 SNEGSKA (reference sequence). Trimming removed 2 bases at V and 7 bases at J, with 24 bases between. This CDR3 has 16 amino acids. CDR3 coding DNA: TGCAGTGCTAGATCCCCAGGGGCCCTTAGCTTAATAGAGCAGTACTTC. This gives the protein CSARSPGALSLIEQYF.

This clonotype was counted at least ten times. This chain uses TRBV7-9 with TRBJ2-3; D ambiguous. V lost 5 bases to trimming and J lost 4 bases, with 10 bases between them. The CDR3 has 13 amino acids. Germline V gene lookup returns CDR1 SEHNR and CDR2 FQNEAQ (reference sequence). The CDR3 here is CASSPLSADTQYF. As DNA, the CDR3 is TGTGCCAGCAGCCCCTTAAGCGCAGATACGCAGTATTTT. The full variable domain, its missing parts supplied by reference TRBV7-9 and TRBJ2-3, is DTGVSQNPRHKITKRGQNVTFRCDPISEHNRLYWYRQTLGQGPEFLTYFQNEAQLEKSRLLSDRFSAERPKGSFSTLEIQRTEQGDSAMYLCASSPLSADTQYFGPGTRLTVL.

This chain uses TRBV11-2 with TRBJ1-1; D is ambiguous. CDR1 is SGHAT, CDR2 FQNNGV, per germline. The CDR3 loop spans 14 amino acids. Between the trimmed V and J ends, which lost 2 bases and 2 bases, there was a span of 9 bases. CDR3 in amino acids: CASSLPSPNTEAFF. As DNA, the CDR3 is TGTGCCAGCAGCTTACCGTCCCCCAACACTGAAGCTTTCTTT.

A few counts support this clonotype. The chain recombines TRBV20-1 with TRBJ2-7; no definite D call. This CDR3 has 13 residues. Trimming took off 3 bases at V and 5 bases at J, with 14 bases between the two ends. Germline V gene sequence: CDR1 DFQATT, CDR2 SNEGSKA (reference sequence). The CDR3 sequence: CSASHPREHEQYF. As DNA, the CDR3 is TGCAGTGCTAGCCACCCCCGCGAGCACGAGCAGTACTTC.

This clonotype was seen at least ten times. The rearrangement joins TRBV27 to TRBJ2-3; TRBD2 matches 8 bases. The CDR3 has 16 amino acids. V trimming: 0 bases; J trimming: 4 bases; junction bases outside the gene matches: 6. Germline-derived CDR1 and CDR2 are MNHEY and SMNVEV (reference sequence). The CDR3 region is CASSLSPGGRADTQYF. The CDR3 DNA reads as TGTGCCAGCAGTTTATCACCGGGGGGGAGGGCAGATACGCAGTATTTT.

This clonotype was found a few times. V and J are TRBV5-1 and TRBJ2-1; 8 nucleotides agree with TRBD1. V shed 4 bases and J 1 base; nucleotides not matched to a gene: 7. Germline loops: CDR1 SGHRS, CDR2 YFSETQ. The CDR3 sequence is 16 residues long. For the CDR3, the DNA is TGCGCCAGCAGCCCACAGGGGGGTGGATCCTACAATGAGCAGTTCTTC. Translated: CASSPQGGGSYNEQFF.

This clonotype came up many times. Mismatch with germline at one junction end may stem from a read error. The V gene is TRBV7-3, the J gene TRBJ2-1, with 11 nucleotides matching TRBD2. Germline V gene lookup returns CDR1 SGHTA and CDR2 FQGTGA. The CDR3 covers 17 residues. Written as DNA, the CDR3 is TGCGCCAGCAGCTTGCGCGGGACTAGCGGAGCCTACAATGAGCAGTTCTTC. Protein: CASSLRGTSGAYNEQFF.

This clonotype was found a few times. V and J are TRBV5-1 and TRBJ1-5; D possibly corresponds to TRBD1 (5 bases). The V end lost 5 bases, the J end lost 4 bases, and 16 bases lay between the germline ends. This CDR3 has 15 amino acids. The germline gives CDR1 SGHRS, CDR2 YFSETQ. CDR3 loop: CASREETGRNQPQHF. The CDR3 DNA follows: TGCGCCAGCAGAGAGGAAACAGGCCGAAATCAGCCCCAGCATTTT.

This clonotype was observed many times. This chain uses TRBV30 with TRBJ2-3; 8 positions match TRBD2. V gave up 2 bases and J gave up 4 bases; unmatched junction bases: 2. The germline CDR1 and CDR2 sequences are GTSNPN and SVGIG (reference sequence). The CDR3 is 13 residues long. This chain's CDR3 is CAWSRREADTQYF. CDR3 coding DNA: TGTGCCTGGAGTAGGCGGGAGGCAGATACGCAGTATTTT.